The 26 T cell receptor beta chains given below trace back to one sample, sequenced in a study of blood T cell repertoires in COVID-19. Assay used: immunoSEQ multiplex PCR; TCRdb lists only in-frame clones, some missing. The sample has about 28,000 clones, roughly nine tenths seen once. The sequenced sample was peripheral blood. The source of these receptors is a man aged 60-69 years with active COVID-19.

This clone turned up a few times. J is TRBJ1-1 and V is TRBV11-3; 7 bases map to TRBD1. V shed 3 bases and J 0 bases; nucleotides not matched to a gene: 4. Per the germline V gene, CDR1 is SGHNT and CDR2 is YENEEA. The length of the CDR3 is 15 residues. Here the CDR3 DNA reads TGTGCCAGCAGCTTTAAAGGGGGCGTGAACACTGAAGCTTTCTTT. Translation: CASSFKGGVNTEAFF.

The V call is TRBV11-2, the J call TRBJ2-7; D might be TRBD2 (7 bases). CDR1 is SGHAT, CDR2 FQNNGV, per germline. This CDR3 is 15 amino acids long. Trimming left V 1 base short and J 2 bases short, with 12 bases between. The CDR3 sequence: CASSLAGGVTYEQYF. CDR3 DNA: TGTGCCAGCAGCTTAGCGGGGGGCGTCACCTACGAGCAGTACTTC.

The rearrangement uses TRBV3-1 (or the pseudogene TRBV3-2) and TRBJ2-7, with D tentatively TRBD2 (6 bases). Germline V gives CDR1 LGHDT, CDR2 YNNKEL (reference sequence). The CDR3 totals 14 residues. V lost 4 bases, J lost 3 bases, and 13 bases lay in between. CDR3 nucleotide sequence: TGTGCCAGCAGCCGGGGAGTGGGGGGCTACGAGCAGTACTTC. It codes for CASSRGVGGYEQYF.

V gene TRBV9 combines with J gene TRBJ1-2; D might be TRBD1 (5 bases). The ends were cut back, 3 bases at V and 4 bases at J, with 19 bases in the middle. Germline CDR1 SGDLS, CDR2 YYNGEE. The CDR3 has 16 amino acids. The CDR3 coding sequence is TGTGCCAGCAGCGAGAAACAGGAAATTCCGGGCTATGGCTACACCTTC. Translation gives CASSEKQEIPGYGYTF. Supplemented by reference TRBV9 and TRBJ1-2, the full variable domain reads DSGVTQTPKHLITATGQRVTLRCSPRSGDLSVYWYQQSLDQGLQFLIQYYNGEERAKGNILERFSAQQFPDLHSELNLSSLELGDSALYFCASSEKQEIPGYGYTFGSGTRLTVV.

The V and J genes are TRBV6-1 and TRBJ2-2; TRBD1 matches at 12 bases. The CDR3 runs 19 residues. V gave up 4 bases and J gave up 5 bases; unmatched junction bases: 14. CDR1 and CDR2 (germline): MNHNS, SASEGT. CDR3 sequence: CASSARIRDRGRATGELFF. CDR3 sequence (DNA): TGTGCCAGCAGTGCAAGAATCCGGGACAGGGGGCGGGCAACCGGGGAGCTGTTTTTT.

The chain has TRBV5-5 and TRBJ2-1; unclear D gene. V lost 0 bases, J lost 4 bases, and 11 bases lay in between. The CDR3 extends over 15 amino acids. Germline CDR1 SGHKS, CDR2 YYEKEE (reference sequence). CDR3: CASSLAATEYNEQFF. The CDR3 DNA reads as TGTGCCAGCAGCTTGGCCGCAACAGAATACAATGAGCAGTTCTTC.

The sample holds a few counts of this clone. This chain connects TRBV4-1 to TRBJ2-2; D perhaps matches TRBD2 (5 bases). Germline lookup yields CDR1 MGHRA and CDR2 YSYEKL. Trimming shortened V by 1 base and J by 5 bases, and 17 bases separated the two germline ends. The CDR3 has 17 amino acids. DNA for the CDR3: TGCGCCAGCAGCCAAGGGCTGTACGAACGGAGGACCGGGGAGCTGTTTTTT. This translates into CASSQGLYERRTGELFF.

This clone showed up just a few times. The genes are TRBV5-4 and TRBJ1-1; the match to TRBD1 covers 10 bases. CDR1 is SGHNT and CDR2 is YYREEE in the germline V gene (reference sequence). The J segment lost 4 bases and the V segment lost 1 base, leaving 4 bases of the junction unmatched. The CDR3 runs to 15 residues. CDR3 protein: CASSLRQGAGTEAFF. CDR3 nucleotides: TGTGCCAGCAGCTTGAGACAGGGGGCTGGCACTGAAGCTTTCTTT. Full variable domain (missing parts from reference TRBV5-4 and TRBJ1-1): ETGVTQSPTHLIKTRGQQVTLRCSSQSGHNTVSWYQQALGQGPQFIFQYYREEENGRGNFPPRFSGLQFPNYSSELNVNALELDDSALYLCASSLRQGAGTEAFFGQGTRLTVV.

The CDR3 loop is CASSQEFRFAGASDEQFF. As DNA, the CDR3 is TGTGCCAGCAGCCAAGAATTCCGGTTCGCGGGGGCGTCTGATGAGCAGTTCTTC. The chain recombines TRBV3-1 (or the pseudogene TRBV3-2) with TRBJ2-1; D is perhaps TRBD2 (7 bases). Per the germline V gene, CDR1 is LGHDT and CDR2 is YNNKEL (reference sequence). This CDR3 contains 18 residues. V lost 0 bases and J lost 8, with 23 bases in between.

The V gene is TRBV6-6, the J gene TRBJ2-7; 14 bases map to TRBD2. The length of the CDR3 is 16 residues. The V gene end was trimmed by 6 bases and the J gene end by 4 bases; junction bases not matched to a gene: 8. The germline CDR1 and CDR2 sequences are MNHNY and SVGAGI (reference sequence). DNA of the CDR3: TGTGCCAGCAGCTTAGCCGGGACTAGCGGGGGTTACGAGCAGTACTTC. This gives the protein CASSLAGTSGGYEQYF.

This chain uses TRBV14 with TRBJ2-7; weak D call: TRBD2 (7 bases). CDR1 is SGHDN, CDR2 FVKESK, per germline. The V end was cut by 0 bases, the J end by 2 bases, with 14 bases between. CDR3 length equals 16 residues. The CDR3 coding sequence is TGTGCCAGCAGCCAAGATGGAACAGGGAGGGCCTACGAGCAGTACTTC. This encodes CASSQDGTGRAYEQYF.

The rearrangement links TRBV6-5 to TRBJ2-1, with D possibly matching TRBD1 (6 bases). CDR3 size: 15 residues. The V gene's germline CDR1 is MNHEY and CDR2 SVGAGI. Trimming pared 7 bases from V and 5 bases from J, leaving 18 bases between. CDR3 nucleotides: TGTGCCAGCAAGCAGGGGACCCTTTTGGACAATGAGCAGTTCTTC. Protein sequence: CASKQGTLLDNEQFF.

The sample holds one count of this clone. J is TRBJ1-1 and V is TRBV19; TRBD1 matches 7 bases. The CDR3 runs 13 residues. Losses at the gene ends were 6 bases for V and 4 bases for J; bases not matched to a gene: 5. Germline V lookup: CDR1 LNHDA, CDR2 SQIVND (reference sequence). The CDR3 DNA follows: TGTGCCAGTAGACCAACAGGGGTCACTGAAGCTTTCTTT. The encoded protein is CASRPTGVTEAFF.

The CDR3 protein is CASMAGQGHTGELFF. The CDR3 DNA reads as TGCGCCAGCATGGCCGGACAGGGGCACACCGGGGAGCTGTTTTTT. This chain connects TRBV5-1 to TRBJ2-2, with 9 bases aligning to TRBD1. Trimming removed 6 bases from V and 3 bases from J; junction bases left unmatched: 6. The germline V gene encodes CDR1 SGHRS and CDR2 YFSETQ. The CDR3 sequence is 15 residues long.

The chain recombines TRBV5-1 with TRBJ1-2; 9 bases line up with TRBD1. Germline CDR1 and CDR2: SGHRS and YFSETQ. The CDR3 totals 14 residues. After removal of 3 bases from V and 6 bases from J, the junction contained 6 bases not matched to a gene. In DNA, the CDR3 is TGCGCCAGCAGCTCCACAGGGGGCTCGAATGGCTACACCTTC. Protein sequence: CASSSTGGSNGYTF.

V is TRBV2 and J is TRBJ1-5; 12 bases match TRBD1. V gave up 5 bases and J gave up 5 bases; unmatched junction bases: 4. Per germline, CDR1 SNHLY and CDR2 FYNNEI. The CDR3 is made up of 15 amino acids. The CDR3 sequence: CASSPGQGAHQPQHF. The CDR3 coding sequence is TGTGCCAGCAGTCCGGGACAGGGGGCCCATCAGCCCCAGCATTTT. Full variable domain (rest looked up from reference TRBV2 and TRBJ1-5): EPEVTQTPSHQVTQMGQEVILRCVPISNHLYFYWYRQILGQKVEFLVSFYNNEISEKSEIFDDQFSVERPDGSNFTLKIRSTKLEDSAMYFCASSPGQGAHQPQHFGDGTRLSIL.

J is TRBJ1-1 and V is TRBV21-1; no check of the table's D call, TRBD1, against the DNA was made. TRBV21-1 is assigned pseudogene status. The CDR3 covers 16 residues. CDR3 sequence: CASSKGARTENTEAFF. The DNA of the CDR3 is TGTGCCAGCAGCAAAGGCGCGAGGACAGAGAACACTGAAGCTTTCTTT.

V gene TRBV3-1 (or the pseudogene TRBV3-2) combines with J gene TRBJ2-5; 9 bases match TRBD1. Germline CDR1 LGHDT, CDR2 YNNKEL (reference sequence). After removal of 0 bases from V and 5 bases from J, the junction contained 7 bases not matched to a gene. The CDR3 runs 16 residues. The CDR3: CASSQESGQGGETQYF. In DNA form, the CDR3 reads TGTGCCAGCAGCCAAGAGTCGGGACAGGGAGGGGAGACCCAGTACTTC.

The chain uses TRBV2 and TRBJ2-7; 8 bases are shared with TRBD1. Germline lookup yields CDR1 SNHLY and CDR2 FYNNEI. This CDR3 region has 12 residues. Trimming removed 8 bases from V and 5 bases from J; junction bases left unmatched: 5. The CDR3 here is CASEQGDNEQYF. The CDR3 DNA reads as TGTGCCAGCGAACAGGGGGACAACGAGCAGTACTTC. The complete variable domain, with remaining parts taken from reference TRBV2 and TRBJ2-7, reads EPEVTQTPSHQVTQMGQEVILRCVPISNHLYFYWYRQILGQKVEFLVSFYNNEISEKSEIFDDQFSVERPDGSNFTLKIRSTKLEDSAMYFCASEQGDNEQYFGPGTRLTVT.

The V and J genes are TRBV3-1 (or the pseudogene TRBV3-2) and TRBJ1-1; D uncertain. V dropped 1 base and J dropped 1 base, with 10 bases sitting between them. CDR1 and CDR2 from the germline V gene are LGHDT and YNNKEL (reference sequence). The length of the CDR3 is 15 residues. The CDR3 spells CASSQGTFENTEAFF. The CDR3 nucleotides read TGTGCCAGCAGCCAAGGAACATTTGAGAACACTGAAGCTTTCTTT.

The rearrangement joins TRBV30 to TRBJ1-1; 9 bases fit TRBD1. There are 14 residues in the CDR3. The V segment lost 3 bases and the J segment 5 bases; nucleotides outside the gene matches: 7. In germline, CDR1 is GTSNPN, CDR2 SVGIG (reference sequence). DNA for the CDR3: TGTGCCTGGAGAACAGGGGGCGGGCATACTGAAGCTTTCTTT. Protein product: CAWRTGGGHTEAFF.

The CDR3 spells CANRRGTSGRSSYEQYF. In nucleotides, the CDR3 is TGCGCCAACCGAAGGGGGACTAGCGGGCGGAGCTCCTACGAGCAGTACTTC. The chain uses TRBV10-2 and TRBJ2-7; the match to TRBD2 covers 12 bases. The CDR3 contains 17 residues. J gave up 0 bases and V 10 bases, and 13 bases lay outside the gene matches. Germline lookup yields CDR1 WSHSY and CDR2 SAAADI.

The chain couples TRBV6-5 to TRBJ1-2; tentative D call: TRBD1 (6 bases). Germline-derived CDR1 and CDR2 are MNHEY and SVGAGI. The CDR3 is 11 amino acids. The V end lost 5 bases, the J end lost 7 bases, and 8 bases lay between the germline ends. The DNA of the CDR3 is TGTGCCAGCAGTCCAGGGGCTGGCTACACCTTC. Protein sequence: CASSPGAGYTF.

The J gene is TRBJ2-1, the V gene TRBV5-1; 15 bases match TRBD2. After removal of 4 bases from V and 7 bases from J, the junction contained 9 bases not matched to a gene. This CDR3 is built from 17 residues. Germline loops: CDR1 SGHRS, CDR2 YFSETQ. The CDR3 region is CASSARTSGGAGNEQFF. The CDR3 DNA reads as TGCGCCAGCAGCGCACGGACTAGCGGGGGGGCCGGGAATGAGCAGTTCTTC.

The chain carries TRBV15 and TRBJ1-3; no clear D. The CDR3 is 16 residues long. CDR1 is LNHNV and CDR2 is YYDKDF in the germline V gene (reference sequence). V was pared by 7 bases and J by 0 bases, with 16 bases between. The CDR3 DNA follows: TGTGCCACCACGGGCGGGCAGGTCAGCTCTGGAAACACCATATATTTT. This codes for CATTGGQVSSGNTIYF.

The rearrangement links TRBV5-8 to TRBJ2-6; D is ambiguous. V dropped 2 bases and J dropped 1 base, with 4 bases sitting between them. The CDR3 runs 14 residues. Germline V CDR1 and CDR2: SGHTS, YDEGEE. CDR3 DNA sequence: TGTGCCAGCAGCTTTATATCTGGGGCCAACGTCCTGACTTTC. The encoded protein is CASSFISGANVLTF.